Following are 10 T cell receptor beta chains from one sample sequenced in a study of blood T cells in healthy people across ages. Primers used in a second PCR of about 7 to 12 cycles were a sample-barcoded 5' primer and a J-beta primer mix. One entry per CDR3 protein, called by TCRdb with MiXCR from the 5' RACE reads. Counted here are roughly 2 million distinct CDR3 sequences, 49% occurring once; the ten biggest clones make up around 2.1%. The sequenced sample consisted of blood. These receptor sequences come from a woman aged 40 to 49 in good health.

In its sample, this clonotype was seen a few times. The V call is TRBV7-9, the J call TRBJ2-4, with D tentatively TRBD1 (5 bases). Gene TRBJ2-7 matches the end of the DNA better, so the J call may be wrong. The CDR3 loop spans 18 amino acids. CDR1 is SEHNR, CDR2 FQNEAQ, per germline (reference sequence). CDR3 sequence (DNA): TGTGCCAGCAGCCCTAGAAGGCTAGATTTCGGCAAGGGGTACGAGCAGTACTTC. Translated: CASSPRRLDFGKGYEQYF.

This clonotype came up a few times. This chain joins TRBV29-1 and TRBJ2-7, with D unclear. Deletions cut 3 bases from V and 5 bases from J, with 14 bases between. The CDR3 has 13 amino acids. Germline V gene data show CDR1 as SQVTM and CDR2 as ANQGSEA. This chain's CDR3 is CSVDRTGTHEQYF. The CDR3, as DNA: TGCAGCGTTGACCGCACGGGTACCCACGAGCAGTACTTC.

The genes are TRBV4-1 and TRBJ2-3; a possible D gene is TRBD2 (6 bases). The CDR3 extends over 16 amino acids. The germline V and J ends were trimmed by 1 base and 1 base, with 12 bases remaining between them. Germline loops: CDR1 MGHRA, CDR2 YSYEKL. This CDR3 reads CASSQGWGVGTDTQYF. CDR3 in DNA: TGCGCCAGCAGCCAAGGCTGGGGGGTCGGCACAGATACGCAGTATTTT.

This clonotype showed up many times. This chain connects TRBV6-5 to TRBJ2-7, with 11 bases fitting TRBD1. Looked up from germline, CDR1 is MNHEY and CDR2 is SVGAGI. This CDR3 is built from 14 residues. Germline trimming cut 5 bases from V and 3 bases from J; bases unmatched to any gene: 3. The CDR3, as DNA: TGTGCCAGCAGTCAGGGACAGGGGGTCTACGAGCAGTACTTC. Its translation is CASSQGQGVYEQYF.

This sequence joins TRBV11-2 and TRBJ2-3; D not resolved. From germline, CDR1 is SGHAT and CDR2 FQNNGV. CDR3 length: 18 residues. The V and J ends lost 5 bases and 6 bases respectively, with 27 bases between them. The CDR3, as DNA: TGTGCCAGCAGCCCTCACTACGGGCTGGAGTCAGAGAGGGATACGCAGTATTTT. As protein: CASSPHYGLESERDTQYF. The full variable domain, rest sourced from reference TRBV11-2 and TRBJ2-3, is EAGVAQSPRYKIIEKRQSVAFWCNPISGHATLYWYQQILGQGPKLLIQFQNNGVVDDSQLPKDRFSAERLKGVDSTLKIQPAKLEDSAVYLCASSPHYGLESERDTQYFGPGTRLTVL.

The chain is built from TRBV20-1 and TRBJ2-7, with TRBD1 identical over 9 bases. The J segment lost 1 base and the V segment lost 4 bases, leaving 5 bases of the junction unmatched. Looked up from germline, CDR1 is DFQATT and CDR2 is SNEGSKA (reference sequence). This CDR3 has 14 amino acids. CDR3 DNA: TGCAGTGCTATGACGGGACAGGGTTCCTACGAGCAGTACTTC. It codes for CSAMTGQGSYEQYF.

J is TRBJ2-4 and V is TRBV28; 7 bases agree with TRBD1. The junction had 4 bases not matched to a gene; V was cut back by 7 bases and J by 1 base. CDR1 is MDHEN, CDR2 SYDVKM, per germline. The CDR3 has 14 amino acids. The CDR3 protein is CASTTQGAKNIQYF. CDR3 bases: TGTGCCAGCACCACACAGGGGGCCAAAAACATTCAGTACTTC.

The chain is built from TRBV9 and TRBJ2-1, with TRBD1 as a possible D gene (6 bases). Germline CDR1 reads SGDLS; CDR2 reads YYNGEE. CDR3 length: 15 residues. V lost 1 base to trimming and J lost 1 base, with 9 bases between them. CDR3 bases: TGTGCCAGCAGCGTACAGGGACAATCCTACAATGAGCAGTTCTTC. Translated, it gives CASSVQGQSYNEQFF.

The V and J genes are TRBV12-3 or TRBV12-4 and TRBJ2-6; D may correspond to TRBD1 or TRBD2 (5 bases each). CDR3 length equals 17 residues. V was shortened by 5 bases and J by 0 bases, with 14 bases between the two germline ends. CDR3 sequence reads: CASSGPGRSSGANVLTF. The CDR3 DNA follows: TGTGCCAGCAGTGGACCGGGACGGAGCTCTGGGGCCAACGTCCTGACTTTC.

The rearrangement uses TRBV29-1 and TRBJ2-1, with 16 nucleotides matching TRBD2. Germline assignment: CDR1 SQVTM and CDR2 ANQGSEA. The CDR3 totals 17 residues. The V and J ends lost 0 bases and 8 bases, in that order; junction bases with no gene match: 7. The CDR3 bases are TGCAGCGTTGAAGAGGGGACTAGCGGGGGGGTCATTGATGAGCAGTTCTTC. It codes for CSVEEGTSGGVIDEQFF.